The text below deals with one T cell receptor beta chain. The target antigen is unknown. A much more abundant neighbour one base away suggests this may be a read error. The data stem from a study of T cells in Graves' hyperthyroidism and ophthalmopathy. Study-level points and caveats: For ophthalmopathy, model prediction preceded onset by a median roughly 6.2 months. The majority of expanded thyroid clonotypes above 0.001 also appeared in blood. Separation of ophthalmopathy from stable hyperthyroidism was achieved by a 13 V-J model.

Using RNA transcripts as the source, TCR beta CDR3 regions were amplified. In the first-round RT-PCR of the TCR CDR3, the HTBI primer set was used. MiXCR, applied by TCRdb to the multiplex PCR reads, yields one record per CDR3 protein. The top ten clones hold nearly 8.5% of a sample with some 600,000 distinct CDR3 sequences, about 43% of them seen once. Sequenced material: peripheral blood or thyroid tissue (not recorded which). This TCR was sampled from a woman in her late teens or twenties with Graves' hyperthyroidism.

CDR3 sequence reads: CSTRESSTEAFF. The CDR3 DNA follows: TGCAGCACGAGGGAGTCGAGCACTGAAGCTTTCTTT. The V call is TRBV29-1, the J call TRBJ1-1; no clear D gene. CDR3 size: 12 residues. Germline values: CDR1 SQVTM, CDR2 ANQGSEA. The V gene lost 8 bases and the J gene lost 4 bases, with 14 bases spanning the gap. Full variable domain (remainder filled in from reference TRBV29-1 and TRBJ1-1): SAVISQKPSRDICQRGTSLTIQCQVDSQVTMMFWYRQQPGQSLTLIATANQGSEATYESGFVIDKFPISRPNLTFSTLTVSNMSPEDSSIYLCSTRESSTEAFFGQGTRLTVV.